The 19 T cell receptor beta chains below come from one sample, sequenced in a study of cytomegalovirus exposure and HLA in healthy donors. Amplification used 60 Vbeta primers and 13 Jbeta primers. Method: immunoSEQ multiplex PCR; TCRdb's copy keeps in-frame clones and lacks some. The data show 100,000 to 150,000 clones, around 80% seen once. Sample: PBMCs. The origin of the receptors is a man aged 30 to 39 in good health and CMV-seropositive.

CDR3 region: CASSLVTGTRTLEQFF. The CDR3, as DNA: TGCGCCAGCAGCTTGGTAACCGGGACTAGGACACTTGAGCAGTTCTTC. The chain uses TRBV5-1 and TRBJ2-1; 8 bases are a match to TRBD2. CDR1 is SGHRS, CDR2 YFSETQ, per germline. This CDR3 comprises 16 residues. J gave up 9 bases and V 0 bases, and 11 bases lay outside the gene matches.

This chain joins TRBV18 and TRBJ2-1; 9 bases are shared with TRBD2. The CDR3 loop spans 15 amino acids. CDR1 is KGHSH, CDR2 LQKENI, per germline. The V gene end was trimmed by 3 bases and the J gene end by 4 bases; junction bases not matched to a gene: 4. The CDR3 region has the DNA TGTGCCAGCTCACCGGGGACTAGCAGTTACAATGAGCAGTTCTTC. Residues: CASSPGTSSYNEQFF.

This clone showed up just a few times. The chain is built from TRBV30 and TRBJ2-7, with TRBD2 identical over 7 bases. Germline values: CDR1 GTSNPN, CDR2 SVGIG (reference sequence). After removal of 0 bases from V and 4 bases from J, the junction contained 6 bases not matched to a gene. The CDR3 consists of 14 residues. This CDR3 is CAWSVGGSAYEQYF. The CDR3 DNA reads TGTGCCTGGAGTGTTGGCGGGAGCGCTTACGAGCAGTACTTC.

The V and J genes are TRBV6-5 and TRBJ2-1; 11 nucleotides line up with TRBD1. V dropped 10 bases and J dropped 8; count of bases not matched to a gene: 7. Germline CDR1 MNHEY, CDR2 SVGAGI. This CDR3 spans 13 amino acids. Here the CDR3 reads CATGQGARYEQFF. CDR3 DNA: TGTGCCACCGGACAGGGGGCACGTTATGAGCAGTTCTTC.

This clone was seen just once. This chain links TRBV29-1 with TRBJ2-5; possibly TRBD1 for D (6 bases). This CDR3 is built from 14 residues. From germline, CDR1 is SQVTM and CDR2 ANQGSEA. V lost 7 bases to trimming and J lost 2 bases, with 17 bases between them. CDR3 region: CSGSPTGTQETQYF. DNA for the CDR3: TGCAGCGGTTCCCCCACAGGGACGCAAGAGACCCAGTACTTC.

The V gene is TRBV5-1, the J gene TRBJ2-7; the match to TRBD1 covers 10 bases. J gave up 3 bases and V 5 bases, and 5 bases lay outside the gene matches. Germline loops: CDR1 SGHRS, CDR2 YFSETQ. The CDR3 contains 14 residues. The CDR3 DNA reads as TGCGCCAGCAGACCCGGGACAGGGGACTACGAGCAGTACTTC. Amino acid sequence: CASRPGTGDYEQYF.

In its sample, this clone was seen once. The CDR3 spells CASSRGIEGVSYEQYF. For the CDR3, the DNA is TGTGCCAGCAGCCGCGGTATTGAGGGAGTGTCCTACGAGCAGTACTTC. The genes are TRBV7-8 and TRBJ2-7; possible D gene TRBD2, 5 bases. V was cut by 5 bases and J by 1 base, with 18 bases left in between. This CDR3 comprises 16 residues. CDR1 and CDR2 (germline): SGHVS, FQNEAQ.

The genes are TRBV5-8 and TRBJ1-1; TRBD1 agrees at 8 bases. V dropped 0 bases and J dropped 3; count of bases not matched to a gene: 4. Germline V gene sequence: CDR1 SGHTS, CDR2 YDEGEE. CDR3 length: 15 amino acids. This chain's CDR3 is CASSLGQGRDTEAFF. The CDR3 DNA is TGTGCCAGCAGCTTGGGACAGGGGAGGGACACTGAAGCTTTCTTT.

This chain connects TRBV6-5 to TRBJ2-7, with unresolved D. The CDR3 loop spans 15 amino acids. The V gene lost 0 bases and the J gene lost 1 base, with 10 bases spanning the gap. Germline V gene lookup returns CDR1 MNHEY and CDR2 SVGAGI. As DNA, the CDR3 is TGTGCCAGCAGTTACTCTCGCAGCGAATCCTACGAGCAGTACTTC. This codes for CASSYSRSESYEQYF.

The sample holds one count of this clone. The rearrangement uses TRBV25-1 and TRBJ2-7; no reliable D call. The length of the CDR3 is 14 residues. V was cut by 5 bases and J by 0 bases, with 11 bases left in between. The germline V gene has CDR1 MGHDK and CDR2 SYGVNS. In DNA form, the CDR3 reads TGTGCCAGCAGTTTCAGCGAGAGCTCCTACGAGCAGTACTTC. Translating it yields CASSFSESSYEQYF.

This clone was picked up one time. The chain recombines TRBV9 with TRBJ2-2; 8 positions agree with TRBD2. CDR1 is SGDLS and CDR2 is YYNGEE in the germline V gene. This CDR3 comprises 16 residues. The ends lost 0 bases at V and 6 bases at J; junction bases unmatched: 7. The CDR3: CASSVALAGSAGELFF. CDR3 coding DNA: TGTGCCAGCAGCGTAGCTTTAGCGGGATCCGCCGGGGAGCTGTTTTTT.

This sequence joins TRBV6-6 and TRBJ2-1; the match to TRBD2 covers 7 bases. Trimming removed 7 bases from V and 3 bases from J; junction bases left unmatched: 12. Germline V gene data show CDR1 as MNHNY and CDR2 as SVGAGI (reference sequence). The CDR3 extends over 16 amino acids. In DNA form, the CDR3 reads TGTGCCAGCACCCCCCCGGGGGGTTCACTCTACAATGAGCAGTTCTTC. Its protein is CASTPPGGSLYNEQFF.

This chain joins TRBV6-5 and TRBJ2-5; 9 bases are shared with TRBD1. CDR3 size: 15 residues. V dropped 6 bases and J dropped 5; count of bases not matched to a gene: 10. The germline V gene has CDR1 MNHEY and CDR2 SVGAGI. The CDR3 region is CASSLQGANFETQYF. As DNA, the CDR3 is TGTGCCAGCAGCTTACAGGGGGCCAATTTCGAGACCCAGTACTTC.

The chain employs TRBV4-1 and TRBJ2-3, with D tentatively TRBD2 (6 bases). The V and J ends lost 2 bases and 0 bases respectively, with 21 bases between them. Per germline, CDR1 MGHRA and CDR2 YSYEKL. The CDR3 is made up of 19 amino acids. The CDR3 spells CASSQTEGGQFRSTDTQYF. DNA for the CDR3: TGCGCCAGCAGCCAAACTGAGGGAGGACAATTCAGAAGCACAGATACGCAGTATTTT.

The chain employs TRBV5-1 and TRBJ2-1, with 7 nucleotides matching TRBD1. The CDR3 extends over 14 amino acids. V trimming: 2 bases; J trimming: 4 bases; junction bases outside the gene matches: 3. Germline V gene sequence: CDR1 SGHRS, CDR2 YFSETQ. CDR3 nucleotide sequence: TGCGCCAGCAGCTTCGGGACAGCGTACAATGAGCAGTTCTTC. Translation gives CASSFGTAYNEQFF.

Note on this clone: The junction does not match germline at one end; this may be a read error. The chain couples TRBV13 to TRBJ2-1, with 9 bases identical to TRBD2. CDR1 and CDR2 from the germline V gene are PRHDT and FYEKMQ (reference sequence). This CDR3 contains 16 residues. The CDR3 sequence is CASSLRASGAYNDQFF. The CDR3 DNA reads TGTGCCAGCAGCTTACGGGCTAGCGGGGCATACAATGACCAGTTCTTC.

This clone occurred a few times. This chain connects TRBV2 to TRBJ2-7; 9 bases map to TRBD1. The CDR3 extends over 14 amino acids. The germline V gene has CDR1 SNHLY and CDR2 FYNNEI. Losses at the gene ends were 6 bases for V and 10 bases for J; bases not matched to a gene: 13. The CDR3 DNA sequence: TGTGCCAGCAGCGCGGGACCGGGACAGGGTGGTCAGTACTTC. Protein: CASSAGPGQGGQYF.

This sequence joins TRBV7-4 and TRBJ2-7; the D gene is possibly TRBD2 (5 bases). Germline CDR1 and CDR2: SGHVT and SQSDAQ. Trimming removed 2 bases at V and 1 base at J, with 12 bases between. There are 15 residues in the CDR3. The chain's CDR3 is CASSLKAGSSYEQYF. Written as DNA, the CDR3 is TGTGCCAGCAGCTTAAAGGCGGGTTCTTCCTACGAGCAGTACTTC.

CDR3 loop: CASRIRSGSMGEQFF. The CDR3 region has the DNA TGTGCCAGCAGGATTCGTAGCGGGAGCATGGGTGAGCAGTTCTTC. The chain carries TRBV5-4 and TRBJ2-1, with 9 positions matching TRBD2. Germline V gene lookup returns CDR1 SGHNT and CDR2 YYREEE (reference sequence). There are 15 residues in the CDR3. V lost 5 bases to trimming and J lost 9 bases; unmatched junction nucleotides: 12.